The 27 T cell receptor beta chains reported below all come from one sample, sequenced in a study of CD8+ T cells in alopecia areata. TCR sequencing used cDNA made by reverse transcription of extracted RNA. Using immunoSEQ multiplex PCR, the repertoire was profiled, and TCRdb retains in-frame clones only, with some absent. The data hold 110,000 to 150,000 clones, with 58% observed a single time. Here the sequenced sample was CD4+ T cells sorted from blood, taken at week 0. Source of these receptors: a human donor with alopecia areata.

This clone was picked up a small number of times. The chain links TRBV4-3 to TRBJ2-7; tentative D call: TRBD1 (8 bases). The CDR3 length is 16 residues. Germline values: CDR1 LGHNA, CDR2 YSLEER. Trimming took 3 bases from V and 2 from J, leaving 17 bases between them. The CDR3: CASSHIRTGRAYEQYF. The CDR3, as DNA: TGCGCCAGCAGCCACATCCGGACAGGGAGGGCCTACGAGCAGTACTTC.

V usage is TRBV5-1 and J usage is TRBJ2-5, with 7 bases matching TRBD1. Germline-derived CDR1 and CDR2 are SGHRS and YFSETQ. The CDR3 covers 13 residues. Trimming took 0 bases from V and 4 from J; bases not matched to a gene: 0. The CDR3 reads CASSLDRGETQYF. In DNA, the CDR3 is TGCGCCAGCAGCTTGGACAGGGGAGAGACCCAGTACTTC. The whole variable domain, remainder taken from reference TRBV5-1 and TRBJ2-5, is KAGVTQTPRYLIKTRGQQVTLSCSPISGHRSVSWYQQTPGQGLQFLFEYFSETQRNKGNFPGRFSGRQFSNSRSEMNVSTLELGDSALYLCASSLDRGETQYFGPGTRLLVL.

This clone has more than one count but fewer than ten. At one end, the junction sequence differs from germline, possibly due to a read error. This chain joins TRBV7-2 and TRBJ2-3; 15 nucleotides align to TRBD2. Germline V gene data show CDR1 as SGHTA and CDR2 as FQGNSA. There are 18 residues in the CDR3. The CDR3 here is CASSVAGTSGGKTDTQYF. The CDR3 nucleotides are TGTGCCAGCAGCGTAGCCGGGACTAGCGGGGGGAAAACAGATACGCAGTATTTT.

The chain couples TRBV6-6 to TRBJ2-1; no firm D call. Germline lookup yields CDR1 MNHNY and CDR2 SVGAGI (reference sequence). V was clipped by 7 bases and J by 10 bases, with 14 bases between them. This CDR3 comprises 12 residues. For the CDR3, the DNA is TGTGCCAGCAACGGTCCGGCAGACGAGCAGTTCTTC. It specifies CASNGPADEQFF.

In this sample, this clone turned up a few times. The chain carries TRBV7-2 and TRBJ2-2, with D perhaps TRBD1 (6 bases). The germline V gene has CDR1 SGHTA and CDR2 FQGNSA. The CDR3 has 17 amino acids. V lost 5 bases and J 0 bases, leaving 16 bases between the germline ends. In nucleotides, the CDR3 is TGTGCCAGCAGCCCACAACAGGGAATCGCGAACACCGGGGAGCTGTTTTTT. Translating it yields CASSPQQGIANTGELFF.

This sequence joins TRBV25-1 and TRBJ1-5; no definite D call. The germline V and J ends were trimmed by 3 bases and 4 bases, with 4 bases remaining between them. Germline lookup yields CDR1 MGHDK and CDR2 SYGVNS. The length of the CDR3 is 12 residues. The CDR3 region is CASSESNQPQHF. CDR3 sequence (DNA): TGTGCCAGCAGTGAGTCTAATCAGCCCCAGCATTTT.

On this clone itself: This sample also contains other DNA sequences that code for the same CDR3. The chain recombines TRBV7-9 with TRBJ2-7, with D unresolved. Between the trimmed V and J ends, which lost 1 base and 3 bases, there was a span of 4 bases. CDR1 SEHNR and CDR2 FQNEAQ come from the germline V gene (reference sequence). The CDR3 is 12 residues long. This chain's CDR3 is CASSLVSYEQYF. The CDR3 DNA reads TGTGCCAGCAGCTTAGTTAGCTACGAGCAGTACTTC.

This clone was counted between two and nine times. The chain carries TRBV5-1 and TRBJ2-3; D might be TRBD1 or TRBD2, each matching 5 bases. This CDR3 spans 16 amino acids. V lost 4 bases and J 3 bases, leaving 18 bases between the germline ends. The germline V gene encodes CDR1 SGHRS and CDR2 YFSETQ. The DNA for the CDR3 is TGCGCCAGCAGCCCGGGACGGACGACCCTAACAGATACGCAGTATTTT. It is translated as CASSPGRTTLTDTQYF.

J is TRBJ2-5 and V is TRBV7-6, with 8 bases fitting TRBD1. V lost 1 base and J lost 4; bases outside the gene matches: 5. Germline V gene data show CDR1 as SGHVS and CDR2 as FNYEAQ. The length of the CDR3 is 15 residues. Written as DNA, the CDR3 is TGTGCCAGCAGCTTAGGACAGGGGCAGGGAGAGACCCAGTACTTC. Translating gives CASSLGQGQGETQYF.

About this clone itself: The junction shows a germline mismatch at one end, possibly a read error. The J gene is TRBJ1-1, the V gene TRBV2; D is uncertain. This CDR3 has 13 residues. Germline assignment: CDR1 SNHLY and CDR2 FYNNEI. The CDR3 DNA sequence: TGTGCCAGCAGGGCTTTTCTTCTTGGTGAACCTTTCTTT. Translating gives CASRAFLLGEPFF.

This clone was recorded a few times. CDR3 bases: TGCGCCAGCAGCCAAGGTCCAGCGGGGGACCCCGAGCAGTACTTC. Translated, it gives CASSQGPAGDPEQYF. V and J are TRBV4-3 and TRBJ2-7; 8 bases fit TRBD2. This CDR3 region has 15 residues. From germline, CDR1 is LGHNA and CDR2 YSLEER. Trimming took 1 base from V and 6 from J; bases not matched to a gene: 8.

This chain joins TRBV25-1 and TRBJ2-1, with TRBD2 matching over 9 bases. J gave up 7 bases and V 2 bases, and 6 bases lay outside the gene matches. This CDR3 has 15 residues. Germline V lookup: CDR1 MGHDK, CDR2 SYGVNS. DNA of the CDR3: TGTGCCAGCAGTGAACCAGCGGGGGGCAAAAATGAGCAGTTCTTC. This codes for CASSEPAGGKNEQFF.

The chain links TRBV5-1 to TRBJ2-2; D gene uncertain. Germline assignment: CDR1 SGHRS and CDR2 YFSETQ. The V end lost 3 bases, the J end lost 4 bases, and 10 bases lay between the germline ends. This CDR3 contains 14 residues. CDR3 amino acids: CASSWRLGTGELFF. Here the CDR3 DNA reads TGCGCCAGCAGCTGGAGACTGGGCACCGGGGAGCTGTTTTTT.

The chain combines TRBV10-3 with TRBJ1-1, with D uncertain. The CDR3 consists of 11 residues. Trimming left V 3 bases short and J 8 bases short, with 7 bases between. CDR1 is ENHRY and CDR2 is SYGVKD in the germline V gene. This CDR3 reads CAISELEEAFF. The CDR3 DNA reads TGTGCCATCAGTGAATTAGAAGAAGCTTTCTTT.

The V and J genes are TRBV19 and TRBJ1-1, with D unclear. V was shortened by 8 bases and J by 2 bases, with 12 bases between the two germline ends. Germline-derived CDR1 and CDR2 are LNHDA and SQIVND (reference sequence). The CDR3 has 13 residues. The CDR3, as DNA: TGTGCCAGTCGGCTTTTCTTTAACACTGAAGCTTTCTTT. It codes for CASRLFFNTEAFF.

The chain couples TRBV7-8 to TRBJ2-5; TRBD1 aligns across 8 bases. The CDR3 has 14 residues. Germline CDR1 and CDR2: SGHVS and FQNEAQ. Trimming at V came to 5 bases and at J to 2 bases, leaving 4 bases not matched to a gene. The CDR3 DNA reads TGTGCCAGCAGCACATGGACAGGGCAAGAGACCCAGTACTTC. Protein sequence: CASSTWTGQETQYF. Combining the CDR3 with reference TRBV7-8 and TRBJ2-5 gives the whole variable domain GAGVSQSPRYKVAKRGQDVALRCDPISGHVSLFWYQQALGQGPEFLTYFQNEAQLDKSGLPSDRFFAERPEGSVSTLKIQRTQQEDSAVYLCASSTWTGQETQYFGPGTRLLVL.

In DNA form, the CDR3 reads TGTGCCTGGGGCCCGGGAGCGTGGCACGGGGAGCTGTTTTTT. As protein: CAWGPGAWHGELFF. The chain carries TRBV30 and TRBJ2-2; TRBD2 is a possible D gene (6 bases). Per germline, CDR1 GTSNPN and CDR2 SVGIG (reference sequence). V was clipped by 5 bases and J by 7 bases, with 17 bases between them. The CDR3 loop spans 14 amino acids.

This clone has more than one count but fewer than ten. The gene calls are TRBV18 and TRBJ2-7; D perhaps matches TRBD2 (5 bases). This CDR3 comprises 12 residues. V shed 1 base and J shed 7 bases, with 8 bases lying between them. Germline V gene lookup returns CDR1 KGHSH and CDR2 LQKENI. In DNA form, the CDR3 reads TGTGCCAGCTCACCACGAGGGTTGGAGCAGTACTTC. Its translation: CASSPRGLEQYF.

The chain combines TRBV18 with TRBJ1-5; the D is unclear. From germline, CDR1 is KGHSH and CDR2 LQKENI. This CDR3 has 13 residues. The V end lost 2 bases, the J end lost 4 bases, and 6 bases lay between the germline ends. In DNA form, the CDR3 reads TGTGCCAGCTCACCAAGCGGGAATCAGCCCCAGCATTTT. This sequence encodes CASSPSGNQPQHF. The full variable domain, rest sourced from reference TRBV18 and TRBJ1-5, is NAGVMQNPRHLVRRRGQEARLRCSPMKGHSHVYWYRQLPEEGLKFMVYLQKENIIDESGMPKERFSAEFPKEGPSILRIQQVVRGDSAAYFCASSPSGNQPQHFGDGTRLSIL.

The V and J genes are TRBV30 and TRBJ1-5; D might be TRBD1 (5 bases). This CDR3 contains 13 residues. Germline CDR1 reads GTSNPN; CDR2 reads SVGIG (reference sequence). The germline V and J ends were trimmed by 1 base and 3 bases, with 7 bases remaining between them. CDR3 DNA sequence: TGTGCCTGGAGTGGAGGGGCCAATCAGCCCCAGCATTTT. This sequence encodes CAWSGGANQPQHF.

This chain uses TRBV30 with TRBJ1-2; D unclear. The germline gives CDR1 GTSNPN, CDR2 SVGIG (reference sequence). V lost 3 bases and J 8 bases, leaving 10 bases between the germline ends. The CDR3 runs to 11 residues. The CDR3 loop is CAWSAPRGYTF. The CDR3 nucleotides read TGTGCCTGGAGCGCACCTCGCGGCTACACCTTC.

This clone was detected only a few times. The chain combines TRBV4-1 with TRBJ2-7; tentative D call: TRBD1 (5 bases). V lost 1 base and J 0 bases, leaving 16 bases between the germline ends. CDR3 length equals 17 residues. CDR1 and CDR2 from the germline V gene are MGHRA and YSYEKL. CDR3 residues: CASSQGGGRRPSYEQYF. The CDR3 region has the DNA TGCGCCAGCAGCCAAGGGGGCGGCAGACGACCCTCCTACGAGCAGTACTTC.

The chain links TRBV29-1 to TRBJ2-1; 10 nucleotides line up with TRBD2. With V trimmed by 5 bases and J by 4 bases, 5 bases remained unmatched. This CDR3 spans 14 amino acids. CDR1 and CDR2 from the germline V gene are SQVTM and ANQGSEA. CDR3 amino acids: CSVQRGGSYNEQFF. As DNA, the CDR3 is TGCAGCGTTCAGCGGGGGGGCTCATACAATGAGCAGTTCTTC.

The chain joins TRBV30 to TRBJ1-3; D not resolved. The V end was cut by 2 bases, the J end by 2 bases, with 10 bases between. This CDR3 contains 14 residues. Germline V gene lookup returns CDR1 GTSNPN and CDR2 SVGIG (reference sequence). CDR3 sequence reads: CAWSMQTTGNTIYF. The DNA of the CDR3 is TGTGCCTGGAGTATGCAGACAACTGGAAACACCATATATTTT.

The chain couples TRBV27 to TRBJ2-4, with TRBD1 as a possible D gene (5 bases). The germline CDR1 and CDR2 sequences are MNHEY and SMNVEV (reference sequence). CDR3 length: 13 amino acids. V was shortened by 6 bases and J by 1 base, with 7 bases between the two germline ends. The CDR3 is CASSPGAKNIQYF. For the CDR3, the DNA is TGTGCCAGCAGCCCAGGGGCCAAAAACATTCAGTACTTC.

J is TRBJ2-4 and V is TRBV14; TRBD1 might be the D (5 bases). Trimming left V 0 bases short and J 0 bases short, with 15 bases between. The CDR3 consists of 18 residues. CDR1 and CDR2 from the germline V gene are SGHDN and FVKESK. The CDR3 DNA follows: TGTGCCAGCAGCCAAGAAGGGGTCTGCAATTTAGCCAAAAACATTCAGTACTTC. This gives the protein CASSQEGVCNLAKNIQYF. Full variable domain (rest looked up from reference TRBV14 and TRBJ2-4): EAGVTQFPSHSVIEKGQTVTLRCDPISGHDNLYWYRRVMGKEIKFLLHFVKESKQDESGMPNNRFLAERTGGTYSTLKVQPAELEDSGVYFCASSQEGVCNLAKNIQYFGAGTRLSVL.

The chain has TRBV4-2 and TRBJ2-4; D is ambiguous. Germline assignment: CDR1 LGHNA and CDR2 YNFKEQ. The CDR3 runs 17 residues. V was clipped by 4 bases and J by 0 bases, with 16 bases between them. This chain's CDR3 is CASSPQVQFLAKNIQYF. In nucleotides, the CDR3 is TGTGCCAGCAGCCCGCAAGTTCAATTTCTAGCCAAAAACATTCAGTACTTC.